This T cell receptor beta chain was retrieved from a study of radiation and T cells in renal cell carcinoma (dated by TCRdb to 2020 to 2022). With respect to the entire study: The samples were obtained from a clinical trial, where primary renal cell carcinomas were treated with 15 Gy stereotactic body radiation therapy and then removed by nephrectomy 4 weeks afterward. TCR beta sequencing covered some 55 samples in total, comprising about 26 tumors and approximately 27 peripheral blood samples. Across all 50 or so samples, 4,000,000 or so unique CDR3 nucleotide sequences encoding 2,658,974 unique CDR3 amino acid sequences were identified. Results the study describes overall, beyond this receptor: No pretreatment tumor biopsies were available, so the baseline intratumoral presence of clonotypes could not be determined. An increase in top tumor clonotypes in blood was observed from baseline to 2 weeks post-radiation, followed by contraction by 4 weeks, which was taken to suggest transient expansion of tumor-resident clones. Changes in the blood repertoire were not tracked past 4 weeks after treatment. The single-armed trial design could not address effects of radiation dose or scheduling on the TCR repertoire.

CDR1 and CDR2, looked up from the germline V gene, are SQVTM and ANQGSEA. V is reduced by 7 bases and J by 0 bases, leaving a spacing of 13 bases between them. Measured from the cysteine to the phenylalanine, the CDR3 is 13 residues long. Only CDR3 DNA is held: 39 bases, read in frame from base 1. The sample's time point, from its label and the paper: blood 2 weeks post-SBRT. The treatment or condition label on this specimen signifies: 15 Gy SBRT to primary tumor, nephrectomy 4 weeks later. To follow tumor-enriched clonotypes, peripheral blood was collected serially from radiation-treated patients at baseline and again at 2 weeks and 4 weeks after SBRT. Renal cell carcinoma with clear cell pathology was present in all patients. Genomic DNA for TCR sequencing was prepared using the QIAamp DNA Blood Mini Kit (Qiagen). The analyses included just those samples that passed every quality control check. TCR beta libraries were generated from genomic DNA with the immunoSEQ kit, following the manufacturer's recommendations. For library preparation, a first multiplex PCR was performed with proprietary primers, followed by a second PCR in which unique barcodes were added, and bead cleanups were performed after each round. Each sample batch included a kit-provided positive control reaction and a negative control reaction. The final libraries were assessed on an Agilent 4200 TapeStation D1000 ScreenTape, pooled by volume, and quantified by qPCR. Sequencing was performed on an Illumina NextSeq500 using a MidOutput 150-cycle cartridge, with 156 Read1 cycles, 15 Index1 cycles, and the kit custom primers. The pooled library was loaded at about 1 pM with about 18% PhiX control spiked in. From the authors' description of their analysis: Vendor-processed data were analyzed in R, and a clonotype was defined as all T cells sharing the same CDR3 nucleotide sequence. In the clone abundance analyses, frequencies in each sample were normalized to that sample's 10,000 most abundant clones. Before analysis, public T cell clones were removed, and these numbered fewer than five per sample on average. A difference in abundance of at least 32-fold between compartments was used to define tumor-enriched and baseline blood-enriched clonotypes. A beta-binomial differential abundance model was used to identify clonotypes that expanded or contracted between blood time points. Similarity between tumor and blood repertoires was quantified using the Baroni-Urbani and Buser coefficient, and groups were compared with two-tailed Wilcoxon tests in R. TCRdb mirrors the immuneACCESS table, restricted to in-frame sequences. Some clones are absent from its copies; in checked studies, under half trace to an unresolved V gene, and the reason for the others is unknown. That table furnishes V, J and clone size, whereas the DNA furnished D and trimming. The table for this sample lists roughly 120,000 clones; about 81% of them were counted only once. Approximately 2% of the sample goes to the ten largest clones.

A remark on this clone: The antigen this receptor binds is unknown. Per-nucleotide qualities are absent, and no much larger clonotype sits a single base away.

The chain is made from TRBV29-1 and TRBJ2-7; the D gene is not confidently resolved. Here the sequenced sample was blood, taken from a patient whose treatment included radiotherapy and nephrectomy. The receptor's source is an older woman with renal cell carcinoma. This receptor carries the CDR3 CSARTRSSYEQYF. The DNA sequence follows: TGCAGCGCCCGGACGAGGAGCTCCTACGAGCAGTACTTC.